The subject of this entry is one TCR beta chain. V was pared by 4 bases and J by 3 bases, with 7 bases of the junction left unmatched. The CDR3 length is 14 residues. Per the germline V gene, CDR1 is SGHRS and CDR2 is YFSETQ. The data originate from a study of technical replicates of blood from a few donors. TCRdb keeps only in-frame clones here, not all; method: immunoSEQ multiplex PCR. The data contain 70,000 to 85,000 clones, nearly 97% of them singletons. Sequenced input: T cells isolated from PBMCs. The sequence came from a human donor in good health. V and J are TRBV5-1 and TRBJ2-7; 7 bases are shared with TRBD2. CDR3 sequence: CASSPGLVIYEQYF. CDR3 in DNA: TGCGCCAGCAGCCCTGGACTAGTGATCTACGAGCAGTACTTC.